The present T cell receptor beta chain was sequenced within a study of T cell responses to AZD1222 COVID-19 vaccine. Study-wide results and limits: Repertoire sampling occurred only after the peak T cell response. Spike-specific TCR breadth and depth rose after two AZD1222 doses.

Using immunoSEQ multiplex PCR, the repertoire was profiled, and TCRdb retains in-frame clones only, with some absent. The table includes 120,000 to 150,000 clones, about 87% detected once. V was trimmed by 4 bases and J by 5 bases, leaving 6 bases between them. The CDR3 runs to 11 residues. Germline loops: CDR1 SGHRS, CDR2 YFSETQ. A word on this clone: Its antigen is unidentified. This same CDR3 is encoded by further DNA sequences in the sample.

The chain links TRBV5-1 to TRBJ1-1; D unclear. The sample here was peripheral blood, taken on day 0 of AZD1222 vaccination. This clonotype originated in an adult in good health. CDR3 DNA sequence: TGCGCCAGCAGCCTCGGGACTGAAGCTTTCTTT. Amino acids: CASSLGTEAFF.